This passage covers 15 T cell receptor beta chains from one sample sequenced in a study of blood T cell repertoires in COVID-19. The data were produced by immunoSEQ multiplex PCR, yet TCRdb's version contains in-frame clones alone and is incomplete. The sample lists nearly 250,000 clones; around nine tenths were seen once. The sample was peripheral blood. These receptors were collected from a woman in her sixties who had recovered from COVID-19.

This chain connects TRBV7-9 to TRBJ1-2, with 8 bases lining up with TRBD1. The CDR3 covers 14 residues. The junction had 5 bases not matched to a gene; V was cut back by 5 bases and J by 3 bases. Germline V CDR1 and CDR2: SEHNR, FQNEAQ (reference sequence). The CDR3 sequence: CASSDRGSYYGYTF. For the CDR3, the DNA is TGTGCCAGCAGCGACAGGGGATCCTACTATGGCTACACCTTC.

J is TRBJ2-3 and V is TRBV6-2 or TRBV6-3; 10 bases are shared with TRBD1. The J segment lost 1 base and the V segment lost 4 bases, leaving 8 bases of the junction unmatched. The CDR3 loop spans 17 amino acids. CDR1 is MNHEY and CDR2 is SVGEGT in the germline V gene. CDR3 nucleotides: TGTGCCAGCAGTTCGACAGGGGGCCAGCGGGGCACAGATACGCAGTATTTT. Its protein is CASSSTGGQRGTDTQYF.

The chain couples TRBV7-9 to TRBJ2-7; 7 bases line up with TRBD1. CDR3 length: 15 amino acids. Germline CDR1 SEHNR, CDR2 FQNEAQ (reference sequence). V was pared by 1 base and J by 7 bases, with 10 bases of the junction left unmatched. DNA for the CDR3: TGTGCCAGCAGCTTAGGACAGGGACGCTTCGTGGAGCAGTACTTC. This gives the protein CASSLGQGRFVEQYF.

This clone has just one count. The V and J genes are TRBV4-2 and TRBJ1-3; no reliable D call. Trimming shortened V by 0 bases and J by 0 bases, and 6 bases separated the two germline ends. Per germline, CDR1 LGHNA and CDR2 YNFKEQ. CDR3 length: 15 residues. CDR3 amino acids: CASSQDSLSGNTIYF. CDR3 DNA sequence: TGTGCCAGCAGCCAAGATTCCCTCTCTGGAAACACCATATATTTT.

The chain carries TRBV7-3 and TRBJ1-1; the D gene is possibly TRBD1 (5 bases). The V gene lost 2 bases and the J gene lost 4 bases, with 8 bases spanning the gap. This CDR3 spans 13 amino acids. Germline assignment: CDR1 SGHTA and CDR2 FQGTGA. As DNA, the CDR3 is TGTGCCAGCAGCTTACTCGGGGGCACTGAAGCTTTCTTT. It translates to CASSLLGGTEAFF. Full variable domain (outside the CDR3, taken from reference TRBV7-3 and TRBJ1-1): GAGVSQTPSNKVTEKGKYVELRCDPISGHTALYWYRQSLGQGPEFLIYFQGTGAADDSGLPNDRFFAVRPEGSVSTLKIQRTERGDSAVYLCASSLLGGTEAFFGQGTRLTVV.

The V gene is TRBV19, the J gene TRBJ1-2, with unresolved D. Deletions cut 9 bases from V and 2 bases from J, with 16 bases between. The CDR3 covers 14 residues. Germline-derived CDR1 and CDR2 are LNHDA and SQIVND (reference sequence). CDR3 residues: CASASVGENYGYTF. Written as DNA, the CDR3 is TGTGCCAGCGCTTCGGTTGGGGAGAACTATGGCTACACCTTC. Full variable domain (missing parts from reference TRBV19 and TRBJ1-2): DGGITQSPKYLFRKEGQNVTLSCEQNLNHDAMYWYRQDPGQGLRLIYYSQIVNDFQKGDIAEGYSVSREKKESFPLTVTSAQKNPTAFYLCASASVGENYGYTFGSGTRLTVV.

This chain uses TRBV7-8 with TRBJ1-3; TRBD1 is a possible D gene (6 bases). This CDR3 region has 14 residues. Between the trimmed V and J ends, which lost 5 bases and 0 bases, there was a span of 8 bases. Germline CDR1 is SGHVS and CDR2 is FQNEAQ. CDR3 nucleotides: TGTGCCAGCAGCAACAGGGACTCTGGAAACACCATATATTTT. Translated: CASSNRDSGNTIYF.

This chain links TRBV3-1 (or the pseudogene TRBV3-2) with TRBJ2-2; 11 positions match TRBD1. The germline V gene encodes CDR1 LGHDT and CDR2 YNNKEL (reference sequence). Trimming cost V 5 bases and J 6 bases; bases outside gene matches: 14. The CDR3 has 18 amino acids. The CDR3 nucleotides read TGTGCCAGCAGCTTGATCCTCCCGGGACAGGGGGGATCCGGGGAGCTGTTTTTT. Its translation is CASSLILPGQGGSGELFF.

The genes are TRBV9 and TRBJ2-6; TRBD1 might be the D (6 bases). The V gene's germline CDR1 is SGDLS and CDR2 YYNGEE. V was clipped by 4 bases and J by 0 bases, with 17 bases between them. The CDR3 is 18 amino acids. The CDR3 reads CASSPRTATSSGANVLTF. CDR3 nucleotide sequence: TGTGCCAGCAGCCCTAGGACAGCAACGAGCTCTGGGGCCAACGTCCTGACTTTC.

This chain uses TRBV27 with TRBJ1-1; D perhaps matches TRBD1 (6 bases). The V gene lost 5 bases and the J gene lost 3 bases, with 13 bases spanning the gap. CDR3 size: 14 residues. CDR1 MNHEY and CDR2 SMNVEV come from the germline V gene (reference sequence). This CDR3 is CASSPLQGYTEAFF. The DNA for the CDR3 is TGTGCCAGCAGTCCTTTACAGGGTTACACTGAAGCTTTCTTT.

V and J are TRBV4-3 and TRBJ2-3, with 12 bases identical to TRBD1. Germline lookup yields CDR1 LGHNA and CDR2 YSLEER. This CDR3 contains 13 residues. V lost 6 bases, J lost 6 bases, and 1 base stayed unmatched. In DNA form, the CDR3 reads TGCGCCAGCAGGGGACAGGGGGCGGATACGCAGTATTTT. This encodes CASRGQGADTQYF.

The rearrangement uses TRBV5-4 and TRBJ2-5, with 7 bases identical to TRBD1. Germline CDR1 and CDR2: SGHNT and YYREEE (reference sequence). There are 15 residues in the CDR3. V lost 4 bases, J lost 2 bases, and 8 bases stayed unmatched. CDR3 nucleotide sequence: TGTGCCAGCAGCCTTGAGCCGGGACAGCAAGAGACCCAGTACTTC. This encodes CASSLEPGQQETQYF.

The chain joins TRBV6-5 to TRBJ1-5, with D unresolved. V gave up 0 bases and J gave up 5 bases, with 5 bases separating them. Per germline, CDR1 MNHEY and CDR2 SVGAGI. This CDR3 spans 13 amino acids. The CDR3 nucleotides read TGTGCCAGCAGTTACTCTATCCATCAGCCCCAGCATTTT. It yields the protein CASSYSIHQPQHF.

CDR3 amino acids: CASSSRTSNNSPLHF. CDR3 nucleotides: TGTGCCAGCAGTTCTCGGACAAGCAATAATTCACCCCTCCACTTT. The chain joins TRBV6-6 to TRBJ1-6; a weak D match, TRBD1 (5 bases). This CDR3 is built from 15 residues. Germline V gene sequence: CDR1 MNHNY, CDR2 SVGAGI (reference sequence). Deletions cut 4 bases from V and 5 bases from J, with 12 bases between.

The chain combines TRBV6-1 with TRBJ1-3; perhaps TRBD1 as D (5 bases). Germline CDR1 and CDR2: MNHNS and SASEGT. Trimming took 4 bases from V and 2 from J, leaving 15 bases between them. The CDR3 consists of 16 residues. CDR3 bases: TGTGCCAGCAGTGGGGGCGAGGCTCAAACTGGAAACACCATATATTTT. Translating it yields CASSGGEAQTGNTIYF.